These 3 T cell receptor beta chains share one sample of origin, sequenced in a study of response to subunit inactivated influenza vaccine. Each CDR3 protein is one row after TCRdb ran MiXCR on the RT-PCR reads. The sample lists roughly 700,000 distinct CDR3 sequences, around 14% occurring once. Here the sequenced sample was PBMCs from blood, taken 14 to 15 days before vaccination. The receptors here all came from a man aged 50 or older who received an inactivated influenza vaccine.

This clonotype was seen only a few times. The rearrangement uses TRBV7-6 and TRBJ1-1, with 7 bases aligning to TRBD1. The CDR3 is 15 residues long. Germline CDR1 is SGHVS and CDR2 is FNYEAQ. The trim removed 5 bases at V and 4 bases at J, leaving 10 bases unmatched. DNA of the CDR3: TGTGCCAGCAGCCTAAAGACAGGGCAAGGCACTGAAGCTTTCTTT. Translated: CASSLKTGQGTEAFF.

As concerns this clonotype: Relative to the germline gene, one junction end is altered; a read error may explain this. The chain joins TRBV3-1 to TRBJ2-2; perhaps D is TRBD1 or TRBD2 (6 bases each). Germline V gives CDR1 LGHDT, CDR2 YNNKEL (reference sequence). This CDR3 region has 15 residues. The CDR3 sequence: CASRQGGLNTGELFF. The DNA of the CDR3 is TGTGCCAGCAGGCAAGGGGGGTTGAACACCGGGGAGCTGTTTTTT.

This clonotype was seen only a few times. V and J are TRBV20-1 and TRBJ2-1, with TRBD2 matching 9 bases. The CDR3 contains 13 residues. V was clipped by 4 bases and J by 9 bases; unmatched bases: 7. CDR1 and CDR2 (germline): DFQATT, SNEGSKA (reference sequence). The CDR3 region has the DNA TGCAGTGCTAAAGGGACTAGCAAGGGTGAGCAGTTCTTC. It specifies CSAKGTSKGEQFF.